Following are 12 T cell receptor beta chains from one sample sequenced in a study of T cells after yellow fever vaccination. TCRdb passed the 5' RACE reads through MiXCR, listing each CDR3 protein once. This sample has about 58,000 distinct CDR3 sequences; around 6.1% occur once, and the top ten carry 25% to 40%. This sample comprised PBMCs, either bulk or a sorted T-cell subset (CD4+, CD8+, memory, or dextramer-sorted; not recorded which), obtained on the day of the yellow fever booster vaccination. Source of these receptors: a man younger than 30 who received the YFV17D yellow fever vaccine.

The genes are TRBV6-2 or TRBV6-3 and TRBJ2-7; TRBD1 matches 8 bases. Germline V gene data show CDR1 as MNHEY and CDR2 as SVGEGT. The CDR3 is 16 residues long. V gave up 4 bases and J gave up 3 bases; unmatched junction bases: 11. CDR3 in DNA: TGTGCCAGCAGTTCCCCGACAGGGGTGACATACTACGAGCAGTACGTC. Its protein is CASSSPTGVTYYEQYV.

This clonotype appeared a few times. The chain links TRBV4-3 to TRBJ1-4; no clear D gene. CDR1 and CDR2 (germline): LGHNA, YSLEER. The ends were cut back, 0 bases at V and 3 bases at J, with 14 bases in the middle. The CDR3 length is 17 residues. CDR3 sequence: CASSQDHPQASNEKLFF. The CDR3 DNA follows: TGCGCCAGCAGCCAAGATCACCCACAAGCGTCTAATGAAAAACTGTTTTTT.

This clonotype was observed a few times. The CDR3 DNA sequence: TGTGCCAGCAGTTACAGAGAATACACTGAAGCTTTCTTT. Translated: CASSYREYTEAFF. The chain has TRBV6-5 and TRBJ1-1, with unresolved D. V dropped 2 bases and J dropped 3 bases, with 7 bases sitting between them. CDR1 and CDR2 from the germline V gene are MNHEY and SVGAGI. This CDR3 comprises 13 residues.

This clonotype has more than one count but fewer than ten. The chain carries TRBV7-9 and TRBJ1-5; D may be TRBD1 (5 bases). This CDR3 has 15 amino acids. CDR1 is SEHNR, CDR2 FQNEAQ, per germline (reference sequence). Trimming took off 5 bases at V and 8 bases at J, with 19 bases between the two ends. This chain's CDR3 is CASSRRQRHEEPQHF. DNA of the CDR3: TGTGCCAGCAGCCGACGACAGAGACATGAGGAGCCCCAGCATTTT.

The table lists this clonotype with many counts. The chain links TRBV13 to TRBJ2-5; D perhaps matches TRBD1 (6 bases). The ends were cut back, 5 bases at V and 3 bases at J, with 13 bases in the middle. The germline gives CDR1 PRHDT, CDR2 FYEKMQ (reference sequence). The CDR3 runs 14 residues. CDR3 DNA: TGTGCCAGCAGCAAGCAGGGGTGGAAAGAGACCCAGTACTTC. Translating it yields CASSKQGWKETQYF.

This clonotype was detected many times. This rearrangement joins TRBV12-3 or TRBV12-4 to TRBJ2-1; TRBD1 aligns across 7 bases. CDR3 size: 14 residues. The V gene end was trimmed by 5 bases and the J gene end by 8 bases; junction bases not matched to a gene: 9. CDR3 loop: CASSTSGGLDEQFF. The CDR3 DNA sequence: TGTGCCAGCAGTACTTCAGGGGGTCTCGATGAGCAGTTCTTC.

A few counts support this clonotype. V and J are TRBV7-2 and TRBJ2-1; D remains ambiguous. Germline loops: CDR1 SGHTA, CDR2 FQGNSA. With 5 bases removed from V and 9 bases from J, the gap between germline ends came to 11 bases. The CDR3 runs to 12 residues. The CDR3 DNA follows: TGTGCCAGCAGCGCCTACTCGGGTGAGCAGTTCTTC. Protein product: CASSAYSGEQFF.

The chain has TRBV7-8 and TRBJ2-7; a possible D gene is TRBD1 (5 bases). Trimming pared 2 bases from V and 7 bases from J, leaving 15 bases between. Germline V lookup: CDR1 SGHVS, CDR2 FQNEAQ. CDR3 length: 14 residues. CDR3 DNA: TGTGCCAGCAGCTTAAGGGGCCCAGTTCGGGAGCAGTACTTC. Translated, it gives CASSLRGPVREQYF. Filled out from reference TRBV7-8 and TRBJ2-7, the complete variable domain reads GAGVSQSPRYKVAKRGQDVALRCDPISGHVSLFWYQQALGQGPEFLTYFQNEAQLDKSGLPSDRFFAERPEGSVSTLKIQRTQQEDSAVYLCASSLRGPVREQYFGPGTRLTVT.

This clonotype showed up many times. The chain has TRBV4-3 and TRBJ1-2, with a weak D call TRBD1 (5 bases). The V end was cut by 4 bases, the J end by 2 bases, with 11 bases between. The CDR3 extends over 14 amino acids. Germline V gene data show CDR1 as LGHNA and CDR2 as YSLEER. The CDR3 region has the DNA TGCGCCAGCAGCCCGGGACGGTTAAACTATGGCTACACCTTC. This codes for CASSPGRLNYGYTF.

This clonotype came up many times. V and J are TRBV24-1 and TRBJ2-3; D perhaps matches TRBD2 (6 bases). This CDR3 spans 13 amino acids. Germline-derived CDR1 and CDR2 are KGHDR and SFDVKD. V was trimmed by 7 bases and J by 2 bases, leaving 9 bases between them. In DNA, the CDR3 is TGTGCCACCAGGGGGACTTTCACAGATACGCAGTATTTT. This translates into CATRGTFTDTQYF.

This clonotype was counted at least ten times. The chain has TRBV12-3 or TRBV12-4 and TRBJ1-2; D remains ambiguous. CDR3 length: 12 amino acids. The V gene lost 3 bases and the J gene lost 6 bases, with 8 bases spanning the gap. The CDR3 DNA follows: TGTGCCAGCAGTTTTGCCCTGGATGGCTACACCTTC. Encoded protein: CASSFALDGYTF.

This clonotype has only a few counts. The chain combines TRBV4-3 with TRBJ1-2; TRBD1 is a possible D gene (6 bases). Germline loops: CDR1 LGHNA, CDR2 YSLEER. This CDR3 comprises 14 residues. V lost 4 bases and J 3 bases, leaving 12 bases between the germline ends. CDR3 protein: CASSRQDFDYGYTF. The CDR3 DNA sequence: TGCGCCAGCAGCCGACAGGACTTTGACTATGGCTACACCTTC.